This T cell receptor (beta chain) was obtained from a study of human T cells and chemical hapten exposure (dated by TCRdb to the early 2020s). With regard to the full study: For sensitization, 2% DPC in acetone was applied to a 2 cm by 2 cm area of upper inner arm skin. Throughout the approximately 24-week study period, patients were also given weekly therapeutic DPC doses on the scalp. Patch testing on the upper back used Finn chambers containing 0.01% DPC, with scoring done after 6 days according to International Contact Dermatitis Research Group standards. The mostly female patient cohort included alopecia areata with under or over 50% scalp involvement, alopecia totalis and alopecia universalis. The libraries were sequenced as a pool, and the TCR yield per sample differed mostly because of small variations in library volumes within the pool. In alopecia patients, the study followed how the peripheral blood TCR repertoire changed in vivo over primary and secondary sensitization to diphenylcyclopropenone (DPC), a hapten. Patient blood was sampled pre-sensitization (week 0) and at 2, 6 and about 24 weeks after DPC sensitization. Blood for TCR sequencing was provided by twenty-nine alopecia patients at one to four time points (pre-sensitization, 2, 6 and 24 weeks). Findings and caveats that apply to the study as a whole: After repeated subsampling, the strength of the expansion versus patch-test correlation and the threshold at which it became significant changed. Patch test score correlated positively with the number of PT1 expanded TCRs, reaching significance at thresholds 8, 16 and 32 but not at 4. Compared with pre-sensitization or healthy control sets, expanded TCRs formed significantly more large CDR3 similarity clusters, which is consistent with antigen-driven responses. DPC sensitization did not change how many TCRs were above 1 in 1000 frequency, and no evidence was found of alterations in global repertoire structure. Alopecia, a presumed autoimmune disease, was present in all patients, so the immune response of the patients might differ from that of healthy individuals.

Deletion took 5 bases off V and 4 bases off J, with a span of 6 bases between the germline ends. The CDR3, cysteine through phenylalanine, is 12 amino acids long. Only CDR3 DNA is held: 36 bases, read in frame from base 1. CDR1 and CDR2 (SGHTA, FQGNSA) derive from the germline V gene. Note on this clonotype: Its antigen remains undetermined. The input lacks base qualities; no much larger clone sits a single base away.

Library generation was performed with RACE. Sequencing used a NextSeq 500. Library preparation attached unique molecular identifiers to individual cDNA molecules for quantitative, reproducible TCR counting. Each blood RNA sample was used to sequence both TCR alpha and TCR beta chains. The paper's data handling went like this. A median of roughly 100,000 TCRs per sample was observed, with a range of roughly 23,224 to 750,000. The Decombinator software suite was used to annotate the V, J and CDR3 of the TCR reads. For the PS versus PT1 abundance plots, all samples were subsampled to the same number of TCRs (28,000). Expanded TCRs were defined as absent before sensitization and observed at least eight times at the 2-week time point. The public reads were reprocessed in TCRdb via fastp at Q25 and MiXCR, keeping in-frame beta chains. Rows with one shared CDR3 protein collapse into an entry with the most common genes and DNA. None of the V and J calls come from the authors' own analysis; TCRdb made them. The sample yields 75,000 to 90,000 distinct CDR3 sequences; 12% were counted once. About 3.7% of the sample belongs to the ten largest clones.

The time point tag for this specimen amounts to: patch test 1, 2 weeks after DPC sensitization. The label giving this sample's treatment or condition can be read as: therapeutic diphenylcyclopropenone sensitization with weekly scalp DPC. At each patch-test visit, blood was drawn before the patch test was applied. Patients were eligible if aged 18 to 70, diagnosed with alopecia and judged suitable for DPC therapy, and pregnant patients were excluded. Unfractionated whole blood was collected in Tempus Blood RNA tubes, and total RNA was extracted from that blood. The TCR sequence derives from a woman aged 55 to 70 with alopecia areata. Some clones in this sample may be carry-over from other donors' samples. The chain links TRBV7-2 with TRBJ2-1; no D gene can be assigned with confidence. The sample was whole blood, taken in connection with sensitization to the hapten diphenylcyclopropenone (DPC). The nucleotides read TGTGCCAGCAGCGCCGGATACAATGAGCAGTTCTTC. Its translation reads: CASSAGYNEQFF.